A selection of T cell receptor beta chains follows, all from one sample in a study of cytomegalovirus exposure and HLA in healthy donors. Here immunoSEQ multiplex PCR was the method, and the copy in TCRdb shows in-frame clones only, minus some. The sample records more than 150,000 clones, just under 80% being singletons. The sample taken for sequencing was PBMCs. The receptors originated from a woman in her 40s in good health and CMV-seropositive. Each CDR3 is given with its conserved first and last residue. The D gene is left open where the match is weak. The listing skips clone size in some rows; elsewhere it reads once, few, many or a size class.

J gene | clone size | D gene | V gene | CDR3 protein | CDR3 DNA
TRBJ1-1 | . | . | TRBV5-8 | CASPRPTNTEAFF | TGTGCCAGCCCTCGGCCGACTAACACTGAAGCTTTCTTT
TRBJ2-7 | . | . | TRBV5-6 | CASSAGGQLSYEQYF | TGTGCCAGCAGCGCAGGGGGGCAGCTCTCCTACGAGCAGTACTTC
TRBJ1-2 | once | . | TRBV19 | CASSSTSGRPGYTF | TGTGCCAGTTCCTCCACGTCGGGGAGGCCAGGCTACACCTTC
TRBJ1-1 | . | TRBD1 | TRBV30 | CAWSAGTGRRDTEAFF | TGTGCCTGGAGTGCCGGGACAGGAAGAAGGGACACTGAAGCTTTCTTT
TRBJ2-7 | . | TRBD1 | TRBV7-2 | CASSDRVSYEQYF | TGTGCCAGCAGCGACAGGGTCTCCTACGAGCAGTACTTC
TRBJ2-3 | . | . | TRBV7-7 | CASSLDGDTQYF | TGTGCTAGCAGCTTAGACGGAGATACGCAGTATTTT
TRBJ2-6 | . | . | TRBV5-4 | CASSLAPGSSSGANVLTF | TGTGCCAGCAGCTTGGCCCCGGGTAGCTCCTCTGGGGCCAACGTCCTGACTTTC
TRBJ2-2 | . | . | TRBV6-5 | CASSFAGSSTGELFF | TGTGCCAGCAGTTTCGCGGGCAGTAGCACCGGGGAGCTGTTTTTT
TRBJ2-7 | . | . | TRBV11-2 | CASSSTPGTHEQYF | TGTGCCAGCAGCTCAACCCCGGGGACACACGAGCAGTACTTC
TRBJ1-4 | . | TRBD1 | TRBV5-6 | CASSSTDRAREKLFF | TGTGCCAGCAGCTCAACGGACAGGGCTCGGGAAAAACTGTTTTTT
TRBJ2-3 | . | . | TRBV11-3 | CASSFLDTDTQYF | TGTGCCAGCAGCTTCCTAGACACAGATACGCAGTATTTT
TRBJ1-2 | . | TRBD1 | TRBV2 | CASRGRRQGDYGYTF | TGTGCCAGCAGGGGGAGGAGACAGGGGGACTATGGCTACACCTTC
TRBJ2-7 | . | . | TRBV19 | CASSSTYEQYF | TGTGCCAGTAGTTCAACCTACGAGCAGTACTTC
TRBJ1-2 | . | . | TRBV10-3 | CAISGTTGYGYTF | TGTGCCATCAGTGGTACTACCGGCTATGGCTACACCTTC
TRBJ2-3 | . | TRBD2 | TRBV29-1 | CSVEDRRGSTDTQYF | TGCAGCGTTGAAGACAGGCGGGGGAGCACAGATACGCAGTATTTT
TRBJ1-3 | . | TRBD1 | TRBV6-6 | CASTTGNGNTIYF | TGTGCCAGCACGACAGGGAACGGAAACACCATATATTTT
TRBJ1-1 | . | TRBD1 | TRBV4-1 | CASSQNPGQVAFF | TGCGCCAGCAGCCAAAACCCGGGACAGGTCGCTTTCTTT
TRBJ2-5 | . | . | TRBV2 | CASQGRPTRAQYF | TGTGCCAGCCAGGGGCGGCCAACAAGGGCCCAGTACTTC
TRBJ2-1 | . | TRBD2 | TRBV5-6 | CASSLVSGGLNISYNEQFF | TGTGCCAGCAGCTTGGTTAGCGGGGGCCTCAATATCTCCTACAATGAGCAGTTCTTC
TRBJ1-6 | . | . | TRBV7-8 | CASGVVQGYGSPLHF | TGTGCCAGTGGAGTGGTTCAGGGCTATGGATCACCCCTCCACTTT
TRBJ2-3 | . | . | TRBV5-4 | CASSFYSTGTDTQYF | TGTGCCAGCAGCTTCTACTCCACAGGAACAGATACGCAGTATTTT
TRBJ2-7 | . | . | TRBV29-1 | CSGPPQGVPSYEQYF | TGCAGCGGCCCACCACAGGGAGTCCCATCCTACGAGCAGTACTTC
TRBJ1-6 | . | . | TRBV13 | CASSRGGVGRGPLHF | TGTGCCAGCAGTAGGGGAGGGGTCGGTCGTGGACCCCTCCACTTT
TRBJ1-1 | . | . | TRBV5-5 | CASSSLTGLNTEAFF | TGTGCCAGCAGCTCGCTGACAGGATTGAACACTGAAGCTTTCTTT
TRBJ2-7 | . | . | TRBV2 | CASSEVSGDLSGQYF | TGTGCCAGCAGTGAAGTCTCCGGGGACTTATCTGGGCAGTACTTC
TRBJ2-6 | few | . | TRBV28 | CASSLGPKKGANVLTF | TGTGCCAGCAGTTTGGGGCCGAAGAAAGGGGCCAACGTCCTGACTTTC
TRBJ2-5 | . | . | TRBV19 | CASSPQLWGLGETQYF | TGTGCCAGTAGTCCCCAGTTGTGGGGGCTGGGAGAGACCCAGTACTTC
TRBJ1-1 | . | . | TRBV9 | CASSFQGHTEAFF | TGTGCCAGCAGCTTTCAGGGTCACACTGAAGCTTTCTTT
TRBJ1-5 | . | . | TRBV18 | CASSPASDYNQPQHF | TGTGCCAGCTCACCGGCGTCCGACTACAATCAGCCCCAGCATTTT
TRBJ2-3 | . | . | TRBV7-8 | CASSLRGGTEGTQYF | TGTGCCAGCAGCCTCCGAGGGGGGACAGAGGGTACGCAGTATTTT
TRBJ1-4 | . | TRBD1 | TRBV11-1 | CASSENRDREVLFF | TGTGCCAGCAGCGAGAACCGGGACAGGGAAGTACTGTTTTTT
TRBJ1-2 | . | . | TRBV27 | CASSLSGIDGYTF | TGTGCCAGCAGTTTGTCCGGGATCGATGGCTACACCTTC
TRBJ2-1 | . | TRBD2 | TRBV9 | CASSVHSGGNEQFF | TGTGCCAGCAGCGTTCATAGCGGGGGCAATGAGCAGTTCTTC
TRBJ1-2 | few | TRBD1 | TRBV7-3 | CASSLGQGYGYTF | TGTGCCAGCAGCTTAGGACAGGGCTATGGCTACACCTTC
TRBJ1-2 | . | TRBD1 | TRBV25-1 | CASSGGTGIYGYTF | TGTGCCAGCAGTGGTGGGACAGGGATCTATGGCTACACCTTC
TRBJ1-6 | once | . | TRBV30 | CAWSPWGGSSPLHF | TGTGCCTGGAGTCCGTGGGGAGGGAGTTCACCCCTCCACTTT
TRBJ2-1 | few | TRBD2 | TRBV4-3 | CASSHRLADNEQFF | TGCGCCAGCAGCCACAGACTAGCGGACAATGAGCAGTTCTTC
TRBJ2-7 | . | . | TRBV30 | CAWSVEYEQYF | TGTGCCTGGAGTGTAGAGTACGAGCAGTACTTC
TRBJ1-5 | . | . | TRBV9 | CASSMGGQNQPQHF | TGTGCCAGCAGCATGGGGGGGCAGAATCAGCCCCAGCATTTT
TRBJ1-2 | . | . | TRBV7-2 | CASSLVPDRGVIGYTF | TGTGCCAGCAGCTTAGTACCCGATAGAGGTGTTATTGGCTACACCTTC
TRBJ2-5 | . | TRBD2 | TRBV5-1 | CASSLLGGGQETQYF | TGCGCCAGCAGCTTGCTAGGCGGGGGCCAAGAGACCCAGTACTTC
TRBJ1-1 | . | . | TRBV5-8 | CASSSRRVMNTEAFF | TGTGCCAGCAGCTCCCGCAGGGTCATGAACACTGAAGCTTTCTTT
TRBJ1-1 | . | TRBD1 | TRBV5-1 | CASSPRGYDTEAFF | TGCGCCAGCAGCCCCAGGGGGTATGACACTGAAGCTTTCTTT
TRBJ2-7 | . | TRBD2 | TRBV6-4 | CASSEFASGSYEQYF | TGTGCCAGCAGTGAATTCGCTAGCGGCTCCTACGAGCAGTACTTC
TRBJ2-7 | . | TRBD1 | TRBV4-3 | CASSQEPGQGSSNAYEQYF | TGCGCCAGCAGCCAAGAGCCGGGACAGGGAAGCTCTAATGCCTACGAGCAGTACTTC
TRBJ2-1 | . | TRBD1 | TRBV29-1 | CSVEGRGQGALNEQFF | TGCAGCGTTGAAGGCCGCGGACAGGGGGCTTTAAATGAGCAGTTCTTC
TRBJ1-1 | once | . | TRBV7-6 | CASSQTTGSAEAFF | TGTGCCAGCAGTCAAACAACAGGGAGCGCTGAAGCTTTCTTT
TRBJ1-1 | . | . | TRBV29-1 | CSALNVWGTGNTEAFF | TGCAGCGCCTTGAATGTATGGGGCACGGGGAACACTGAAGCTTTCTTT
TRBJ1-2 | once | TRBD1 | TRBV13 | CASKTIRTGGYNGYTF | TGTGCCAGCAAGACAATAAGGACAGGGGGCTATAATGGCTACACCTTC
TRBJ2-3 | . | TRBD1 | TRBV28 | CASSSRDRVPDTQYF | TGTGCCAGCAGTTCCCGGGACAGGGTTCCAGATACGCAGTATTTT
TRBJ1-1 | . | . | TRBV5-4 | CASSPPSTETTEAFF | TGTGCCAGCAGCCCCCCGTCGACAGAAACCACTGAAGCTTTCTTT
TRBJ1-3 | . | . | TRBV29-1 | CSVRGSSGNTIYF | TGCAGCGTACGCGGCAGCTCTGGAAACACCATATATTTT
TRBJ1-1 | . | . | TRBV2 | CASSELNTEAFF | TGTGCCAGCAGTGAGCTAAACACTGAAGCTTTCTTT
TRBJ1-1 | few | . | TRBV9 | CASSVGQKNTEAFF | TGTGCCAGCAGCGTAGGACAGAAGAACACTGAAGCTTTCTTT
TRBJ2-5 | . | TRBD1 | TRBV30 | CAWSVQGLGETQYF | TGTGCCTGGAGTGTACAGGGGCTCGGGGAGACCCAGTACTTC
TRBJ2-1 | . | TRBD2 | TRBV6-1 | CASSHGGNEQFF | TGTGCCAGCAGTCACGGGGGGAATGAGCAGTTCTTC